This note documents a single T cell receptor (beta chain) sequence. Its target is not known. Healthy bone marrow donors formed the donor group. Germline loops: CDR1 MDHEN, CDR2 SYDVKM. The CDR3 covers 19 residues. With 3 bases clipped from V and 5 bases from J, the junction kept 19 bases outside the gene matches. With 60 Vbeta and 13 Jbeta primers, the PCR was carried out. Some clones are missing from TCRdb's copy, which holds only in-frame ones; the method was immunoSEQ multiplex PCR. This sample has approximately 100,000 clones, with 65% to 90% found just once. This sample stems from a study of cytomegalovirus exposure and HLA in healthy donors. Whole-study results and caveats: Analyses of presence/absence relied on an assumption of roughly uniform sequencing depth across donors. CMV serostatus was the sole immune exposure information available. A later analysis linked a missense DCLRE1C variant to TCR beta V- and J-gene trimming.

The sample comprised PBMCs. This clonotype was sampled from a woman between 18 and 30 years old in good health and CMV-seronegative. The gene calls are TRBV28 and TRBJ2-3; 8 nucleotides match TRBD2. DNA of the CDR3: TGTGCCAGCAGTTTTCCCTCATACAAGAGTAGCGGGACCGGAGATACGCAGTATTTT. This encodes CASSFPSYKSSGTGDTQYF.